The TCR beta chain described here comes from a study of CD8 T cells in Susac syndrome. With random hexamers, roughly 0.45 to 1 ug RNA was reverse transcribed. One entry per CDR3 protein, called by TCRdb with MiXCR from the immunoSEQ multiplex PCR reads. The sample lists around 150,000 distinct CDR3 sequences, around 95% occurring once. The germline V gene encodes CDR1 DFQATT and CDR2 SNEGSKA (reference sequence). Between the trimmed V and J ends, which lost 5 bases and 6 bases, there was a span of 20 bases. The CDR3 has 16 amino acids. The patients serving as multiple sclerosis controls were treatment-naive. They had stable or active relapsing-remitting disease and fulfilled revised McDonald criteria.

The TCR originated in a human donor with multiple sclerosis. The chain couples TRBV20-1 to TRBJ1-6, with D possibly being TRBD1 (5 bases). Sequencing was carried out using CD4+ T cells from PBMCs. CDR3 amino acids: CSARRTQGEFNSPLHF. In DNA, the CDR3 is TGCAGTGCTCGGCGAACACAAGGGGAGTTTAATTCACCCCTCCACTTT.